The T cell receptor (beta chain) under discussion was sequenced for a study of control samples from healthy donors and cancer patients. Clones were read by immunoSEQ multiplex PCR, and TCRdb kept only the in-frame ones, dropping some. The table shows some 13,000 clones, with 94% occurring only once. Germline CDR1 and CDR2: LGHNA and YNFKEQ. This CDR3 region has 16 residues. Trimming removed 0 bases at V and 2 bases at J, with 13 bases between. The sequencing sample was made of PBMCs. The clonotype comes from a man in his 70s with head and neck cancer. This chain uses TRBV4-2 with TRBJ2-5, with D perhaps TRBD2 (6 bases). The CDR3 bases are TGTGCCAGCAGCCAAGATTCGGGGACTCAACAAGAGACCCAGTACTTC. Translation: CASSQDSGTQQETQYF.